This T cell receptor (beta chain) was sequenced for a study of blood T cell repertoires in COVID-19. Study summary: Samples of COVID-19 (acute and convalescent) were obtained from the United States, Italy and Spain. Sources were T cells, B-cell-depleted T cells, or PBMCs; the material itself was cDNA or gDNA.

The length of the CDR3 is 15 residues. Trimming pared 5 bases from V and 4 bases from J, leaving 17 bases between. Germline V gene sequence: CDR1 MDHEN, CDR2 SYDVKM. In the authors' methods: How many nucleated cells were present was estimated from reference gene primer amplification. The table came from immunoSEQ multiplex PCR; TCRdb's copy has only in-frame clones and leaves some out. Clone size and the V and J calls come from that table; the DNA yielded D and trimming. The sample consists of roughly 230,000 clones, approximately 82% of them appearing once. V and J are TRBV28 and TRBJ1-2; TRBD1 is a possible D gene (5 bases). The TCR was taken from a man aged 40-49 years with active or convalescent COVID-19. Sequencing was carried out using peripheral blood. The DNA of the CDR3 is TGTGCCAGCAGTCTGTCCTCAGGGTCAGCCTATGGCTACACCTTC. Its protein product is CASSLSSGSAYGYTF.